This T cell receptor beta chain was profiled in a study of shared clonotypes between healthy human individuals. Germline assignment: CDR1 SGDLS and CDR2 YYNGEE. This CDR3 has 14 residues. After removal of 0 bases from V and 6 bases from J, the junction contained 4 bases not matched to a gene. General observations from the study: Rarefaction showed sorted-subset sequencing was incomplete despite large depth. Compared with memory subsets, naive subsets generally had larger estimated richness.

Note on this clone: Its antigen is not identified.

Sequencing used immunoSEQ multiplex PCR; TCRdb keeps in-frame clones, though not all of them. The sample lists approximately 500,000 clones, almost 97% occurring once. The chain uses TRBV9 and TRBJ1-2; 8 nucleotides match TRBD1. This sequence was found in a woman aged 25-40 years in good health. Sample: naive CD4+ T cells sorted from blood. Subset specified: CD45RA+ positively selected. The CDR3 here is CASSVADRVDGYTF. CDR3 in DNA: TGTGCCAGCAGCGTAGCGGACAGGGTGGATGGCTACACCTTC.